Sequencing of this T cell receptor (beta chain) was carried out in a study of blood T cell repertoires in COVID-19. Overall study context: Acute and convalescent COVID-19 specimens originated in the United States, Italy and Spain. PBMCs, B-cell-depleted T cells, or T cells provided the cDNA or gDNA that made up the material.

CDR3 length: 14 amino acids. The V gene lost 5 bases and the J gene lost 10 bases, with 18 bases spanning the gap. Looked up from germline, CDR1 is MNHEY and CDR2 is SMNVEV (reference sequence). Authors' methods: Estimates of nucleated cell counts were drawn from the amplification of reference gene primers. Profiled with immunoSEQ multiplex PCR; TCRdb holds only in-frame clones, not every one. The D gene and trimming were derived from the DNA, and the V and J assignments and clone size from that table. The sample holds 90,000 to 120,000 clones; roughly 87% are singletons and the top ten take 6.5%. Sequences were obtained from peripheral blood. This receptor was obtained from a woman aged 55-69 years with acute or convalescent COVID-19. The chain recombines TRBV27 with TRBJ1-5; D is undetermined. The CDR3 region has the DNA TGTGCCAGCAGTAACCGGGCCCCAGGAGGCCCCCAGCATTTT. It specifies CASSNRAPGGPQHF.